This TCR beta chain is from a study of T cell responses to AZD1222 COVID-19 vaccine. Investigators merged groups given second doses at roughly 4 or roughly 12 weeks. Generated by immunoSEQ multiplex PCR, the TCRdb table keeps only in-frame clones and is missing some. The table records 100,000 to 140,000 clones, roughly nine tenths of them present only once. Study-wide findings and caveats: In the spike-specific TCR repertoire, nearly half reportedly target unmutated variant regions.

Of note for this clone: Its antigen is not known.

The material was peripheral blood, obtained 28 days after the second AZD1222 dose. The sequence was obtained from an adult who received the AZD1222 COVID-19 vaccine.

The CDR3 DNA reads TGCGCCAGCAGCTTGGCCCCTGGGGCGGTGACTGAAGCTTTCTTT. Its translation: CASSLAPGAVTEAFF. The chain is built from TRBV5-1 and TRBJ1-1; D possibly corresponds to TRBD1 (5 bases). This CDR3 is 15 amino acids long. Trimming left V 0 bases short and J 5 bases short, with 14 bases between. The V gene's germline CDR1 is SGHRS and CDR2 YFSETQ.